Here is one T cell receptor beta chain with its context. This entry belongs to a study of blood T cell repertoires in COVID-19. Across the whole study: The United States, Italy and Spain provided the acute and convalescent COVID-19 samples. PBMCs, B-cell-depleted T cells, or T cells provided the cDNA or gDNA that made up the material.

Per the study methods: Reference gene primer amplification gave estimated nucleated cell counts. This table comes from immunoSEQ multiplex PCR, and its TCRdb copy is limited to in-frame clones, with some not included. V and J calls and clone size are as listed in that table; D and trimming were resolved from the DNA. This sample carries 150,000 to 200,000 clones, about four fifths of them seen once, and the ten largest clones take roughly 9.6%. The CDR3 is made up of 12 amino acids. Germline V gives CDR1 SGHRS, CDR2 YFSETQ. V was clipped by 2 bases and J by 6 bases, with 6 bases between them. The sample consisted of peripheral blood. The clonotype was recovered from a man aged 55 to 70 with active or convalescent COVID-19. The chain employs TRBV5-1 and TRBJ2-1, with D unclear. Here the CDR3 reads CASSFVLNEQFF. The DNA of the CDR3 is TGCGCCAGCAGCTTTGTACTCAATGAGCAGTTCTTC.